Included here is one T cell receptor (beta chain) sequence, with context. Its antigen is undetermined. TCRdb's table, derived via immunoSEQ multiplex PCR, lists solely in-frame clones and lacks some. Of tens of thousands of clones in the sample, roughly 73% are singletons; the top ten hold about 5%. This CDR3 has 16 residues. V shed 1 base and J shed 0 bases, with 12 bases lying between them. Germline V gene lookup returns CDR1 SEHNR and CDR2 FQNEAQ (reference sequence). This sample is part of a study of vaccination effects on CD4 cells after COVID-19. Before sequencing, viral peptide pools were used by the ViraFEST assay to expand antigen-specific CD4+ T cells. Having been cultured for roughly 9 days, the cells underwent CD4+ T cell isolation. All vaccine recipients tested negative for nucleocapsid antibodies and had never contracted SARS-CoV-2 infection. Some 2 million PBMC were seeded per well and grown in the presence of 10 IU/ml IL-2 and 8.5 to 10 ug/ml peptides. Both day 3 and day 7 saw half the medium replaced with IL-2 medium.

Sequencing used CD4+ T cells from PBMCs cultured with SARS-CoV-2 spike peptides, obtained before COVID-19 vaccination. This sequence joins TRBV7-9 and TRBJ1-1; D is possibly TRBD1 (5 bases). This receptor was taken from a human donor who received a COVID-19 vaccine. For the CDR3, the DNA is TGTGCCAGCAGCTTAGGGGGACGGATCATGAACACTGAAGCTTTCTTT. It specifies CASSLGGRIMNTEAFF.